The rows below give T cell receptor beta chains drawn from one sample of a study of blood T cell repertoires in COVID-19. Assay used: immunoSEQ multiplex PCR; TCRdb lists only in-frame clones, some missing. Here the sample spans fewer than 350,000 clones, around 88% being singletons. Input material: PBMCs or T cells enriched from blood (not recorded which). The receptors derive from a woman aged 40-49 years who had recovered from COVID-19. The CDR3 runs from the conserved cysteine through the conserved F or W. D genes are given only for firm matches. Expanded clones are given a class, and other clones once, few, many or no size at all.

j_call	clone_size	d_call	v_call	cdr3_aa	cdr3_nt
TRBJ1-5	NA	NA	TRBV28	CASSYGRGRRSNQPQHF	TGTGCCAGCAGTTATGGGAGGGGAAGGCGGTCCAATCAGCCCCAGCATTTT
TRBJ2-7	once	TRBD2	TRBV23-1	CASSQSGLAGGRYEQYF	TGCGCCAGCAGTCAATCGGGACTAGCGGGAGGGAGATACGAGCAGTACTTC
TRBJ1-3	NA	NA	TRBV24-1	CATSDSGVDTIYF	TGTGCCACCAGTGATTCGGGGGTAGACACCATATATTTT
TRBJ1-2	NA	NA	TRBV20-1	CSASEGPSGYTF	TGCAGTGCTAGTGAGGGCCCCAGTGGCTACACCTTC
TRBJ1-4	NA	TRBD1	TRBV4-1	CASSQAYGTGAREKLFF	TGCGCCAGCAGCCAAGCCTATGGGACAGGGGCTCGAGAAAAACTGTTTTTT
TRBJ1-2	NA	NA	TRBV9	CASSIPQGCYTF	TGTGCCAGCAGCATTCCACAGGGATGCTACACCTTC
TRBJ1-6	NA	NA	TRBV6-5	CASSYSPRSPLHF	TGTGCCAGCAGTTACTCTCCTAGATCACCCCTCCACTTT
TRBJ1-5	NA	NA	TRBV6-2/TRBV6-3	CASSYLAVNQPQHF	TGTGCCAGCAGTTACCTGGCAGTCAATCAGCCCCAGCATTTT
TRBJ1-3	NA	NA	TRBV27	CASSPGRRGSGNTIYF	TGTGCCAGCAGCCCGGGACGGCGGGGCTCTGGAAACACCATATATTTT
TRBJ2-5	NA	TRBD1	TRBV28	CASSYRTGVGTQYF	TGTGCCAGCAGTTACCGGACAGGGGTAGGGACCCAGTACTTC
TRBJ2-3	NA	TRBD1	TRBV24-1	CATSDLAGTGGTDTQYF	TGTGCCACCAGTGATTTGGCCGGGACAGGGGGCACAGATACGCAGTATTTT
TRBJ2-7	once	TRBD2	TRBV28	CASSLGGGSDEQYF	TGTGCCAGCAGTTTAGGTGGCGGGAGCGACGAGCAGTACTTC
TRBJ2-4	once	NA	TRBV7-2	CASSLNTGSAKNIQYF	TGTGCCAGCAGCCTCAACACAGGGTCCGCCAAAAACATTCAGTACTTC
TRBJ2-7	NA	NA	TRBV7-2	CASSPLGGANYEQYF	TGTGCCAGCAGCCCCCTGGGCGGGGCAAACTACGAGCAGTACTTC
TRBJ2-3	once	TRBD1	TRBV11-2	CASSLRTGVNTQYF	TGTGCCAGCAGCTTAAGGACAGGCGTAAATACGCAGTATTTT
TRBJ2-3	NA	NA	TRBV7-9	CASSFGASGTDTQYF	TGTGCCAGCAGCTTCGGGGCTAGCGGCACAGATACGCAGTATTTT
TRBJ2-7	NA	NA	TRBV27	CASMRLRLPPYEQYF	TGTGCCAGCATGCGGCTGAGGCTCCCACCCTACGAGCAGTACTTC
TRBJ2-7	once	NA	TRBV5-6	CASSPGYGTYEQYF	TGTGCCAGCAGCCCCGGGTACGGTACGTACGAGCAGTACTTC
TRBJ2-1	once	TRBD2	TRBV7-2	CASSTTLAGGGNEQFF	TGTGCCAGCAGTACCACTCTAGCGGGAGGAGGCAATGAGCAGTTCTTC
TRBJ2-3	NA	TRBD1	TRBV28	CASSPAGQGASDTQYF	TGTGCCAGCAGCCCGGCGGGACAGGGGGCGTCAGATACGCAGTATTTT
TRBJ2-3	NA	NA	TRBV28	CASRISTSTDTQYF	TGTGCCAGCAGAATTAGTACTAGCACAGATACGCAGTATTTT
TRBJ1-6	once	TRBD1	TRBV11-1	CASSRRQGRTYSPLHF	TGTGCCAGCAGCCGGCGACAGGGGAGGACATATTCACCCCTCCACTTT
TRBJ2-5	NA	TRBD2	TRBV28	CASSSAGGWGQETQYF	TGTGCCAGCAGTTCGGCGGGAGGCTGGGGCCAAGAGACCCAGTACTTC
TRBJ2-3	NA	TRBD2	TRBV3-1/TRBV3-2	CASSLRTSGGADTQYF	TGTGCCAGCAGCCTTCGGACTAGCGGTGGGGCAGATACGCAGTATTTT
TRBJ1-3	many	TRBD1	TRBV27	CASSPGQGRGNTIYF	TGTGCCAGCAGTCCCGGACAGGGCAGGGGAAACACCATATATTTT
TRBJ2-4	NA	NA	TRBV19	CASSIQDPLAKNIQYF	TGTGCCAGTAGTATCCAGGATCCCTTAGCCAAAAACATTCAGTACTTC
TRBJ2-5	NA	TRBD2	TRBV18	CASSPGIAGGPQETQYF	TGTGCCAGCTCACCAGGGATAGCGGGAGGGCCCCAAGAGACCCAGTACTTC
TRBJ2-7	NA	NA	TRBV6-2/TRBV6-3	CASSIQGPRYEQYF	TGTGCCAGCAGCATACAGGGTCCAAGGTACGAGCAGTACTTC
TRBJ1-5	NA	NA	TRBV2	CASTLKPGWPQHF	TGTGCCAGCACCTTAAAACCCGGGTGGCCCCAGCATTTT
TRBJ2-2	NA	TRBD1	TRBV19	CASSGQGVTGELFF	TGTGCCAGTAGCGGACAGGGGGTAACCGGGGAGCTGTTTTTT
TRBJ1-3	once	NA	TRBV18	CATYPTYSGNTIYF	TGTGCCACTTACCCTACGTACTCTGGAAACACCATATATTTT
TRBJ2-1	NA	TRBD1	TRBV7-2	CASSLGGQGGDEQFF	TGTGCCAGCAGCTTAGGCGGACAGGGAGGCGATGAGCAGTTCTTC
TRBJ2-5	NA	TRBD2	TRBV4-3	CASSQALAGGQETQYF	TGCGCCAGCAGCCAAGCCCTAGCGGGAGGGCAAGAGACCCAGTACTTC
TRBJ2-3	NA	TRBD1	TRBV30	CAFGTGGSTDTQYF	TGTGCCTTTGGGACAGGGGGATCCACAGATACGCAGTATTTT
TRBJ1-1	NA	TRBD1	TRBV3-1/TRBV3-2	CASSQHRGLQFAEAFF	TGTGCCAGCAGCCAACACAGGGGGCTACAATTCGCTGAAGCTTTCTTT
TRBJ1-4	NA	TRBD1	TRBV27	CASRPSGQGTNEKLFF	TGTGCCAGCAGACCTTCGGGACAGGGGACTAATGAAAAACTGTTTTTT
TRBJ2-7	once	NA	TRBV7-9	CASTRGGTYEQYF	TGTGCCAGTACCAGGGGGGGAACCTACGAGCAGTACTTC
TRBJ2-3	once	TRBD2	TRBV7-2	CASSQNLAGTDTQYF	TGTGCCAGCAGCCAAAACCTAGCGGGCACAGATACGCAGTATTTT
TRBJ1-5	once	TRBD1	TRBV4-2	CASSQDHYDREPRQPQHF	TGTGCCAGCAGCCAAGATCATTATGACAGGGAACCTCGTCAGCCCCAGCATTTT
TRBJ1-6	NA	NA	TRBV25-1	CASSGQGYSPLHF	TGTGCCAGCAGTGGCCAGGGGTATTCACCCCTCCACTTT
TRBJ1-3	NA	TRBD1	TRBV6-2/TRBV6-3	CASSPQGAGNTIYF	TGTGCCAGCAGTCCACAGGGGGCCGGAAACACCATATATTTT
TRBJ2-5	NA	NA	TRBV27	CASRRQGTYQETQYF	TGTGCCAGCAGACGCCAGGGGACCTACCAAGAGACCCAGTACTTC
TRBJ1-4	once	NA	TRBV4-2	CASSQDGGSRNEKLFF	TGTGCCAGCAGCCAAGATGGGGGGAGTAGAAATGAAAAACTGTTTTTT
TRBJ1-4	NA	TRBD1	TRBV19	CASRDRGRDEKLFF	TGTGCCAGTAGGGACAGGGGGCGCGATGAAAAACTGTTTTTT
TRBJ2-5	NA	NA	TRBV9	CASSVAGTQETQYF	TGTGCCAGCAGCGTAGCTGGGACTCAAGAGACCCAGTACTTC
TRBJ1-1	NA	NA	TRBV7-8	CASSRVVWPRGGQAFF	TGTGCCAGCAGCCGGGTCGTTTGGCCTCGGGGGGGTCAAGCTTTCTTT
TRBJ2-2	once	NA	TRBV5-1	CASSLVQQPNTGELFF	TGCGCCAGCAGCTTGGTACAGCAACCTAACACCGGGGAGCTGTTTTTT
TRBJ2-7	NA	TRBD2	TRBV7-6	CASSPGWGGPYEQYF	TGTGCCAGCAGCCCGGGTTGGGGAGGGCCCTACGAGCAGTACTTC
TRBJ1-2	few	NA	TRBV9	CASSEQGNYGYTF	TGTGCCAGCAGCGAGCAGGGTAACTATGGCTACACCTTC
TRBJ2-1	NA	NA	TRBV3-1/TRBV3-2	CASSQSLAAPNEQFF	TGTGCCAGCAGCCAGTCTCTAGCAGCCCCAAATGAGCAGTTCTTC
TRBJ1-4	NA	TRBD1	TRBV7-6	CASSLAEPRDRGLDEEKLFF	TGTGCCAGCAGCTTAGCGGAGCCCCGGGACAGGGGTTTAGATGAAGAAAAACTGTTTTTT
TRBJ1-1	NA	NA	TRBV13	CASSPGPGLGRRAGDTEAFF	TGTGCCAGCAGCCCCGGGCCAGGCTTGGGGAGGCGGGCGGGCGACACTGAAGCTTTCTTT
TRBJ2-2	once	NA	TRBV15	CATSIGPRGTGELFF	TGTGCCACCAGCATTGGTCCTCGGGGGACCGGGGAGCTGTTTTTT
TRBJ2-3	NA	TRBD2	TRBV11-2	CASSSRIGTSGSPDTQYF	TGTGCCAGCAGCTCAAGAATCGGGACTAGCGGGAGTCCAGATACGCAGTATTTT